One and the same sample provided the 19 T cell receptor beta chains below, sequenced in a study of T cell repertoires in cytomegalovirus infection. TCRdb re-called the reads through MiXCR, storing one row per CDR3 protein. The table records approximately 280,000 distinct CDR3 sequences, about 20% of them present only once. These TCRs' antigens remain unknown. The starting material was cultured PBMCs, obtained from culture after CMV antigen stimulation. These receptor sequences come from a human donor in good health (CMV status not recorded). Some clones in this sample may be carry-over from other donors' samples.

The chain recombines TRBV19 with TRBJ2-5, with 8 bases aligning to TRBD1. J was trimmed by 5 bases and V by 1 base; bases with no gene match: 3. Germline loops: CDR1 LNHDA, CDR2 SQIVND (reference sequence). The CDR3 loop spans 14 amino acids. CDR3 bases: TGTGCCAGTAGTATAGGGACAGGGCTTGAGACCCAGTACTTC. Its protein is CASSIGTGLETQYF.

The chain joins TRBV5-1 to TRBJ2-4; 8 bases align to TRBD1. CDR1 and CDR2 (germline): SGHRS, YFSETQ. V was clipped by 4 bases and J by 1 base; unmatched bases: 10. The CDR3 has 17 amino acids. In DNA, the CDR3 is TGCGCCAGCAGCCCGAGGACAGGGACCGGGGCCAAAAACATTCAGTACTTC. Amino acids: CASSPRTGTGAKNIQYF.

This clonotype was seen a handful of times. This chain links TRBV20-1 with TRBJ2-5, with a tentative D call TRBD2 (5 bases). Trimming stripped 1 base from V and 1 base from J, with 10 bases between. This CDR3 has 14 amino acids. In germline, CDR1 is DFQATT, CDR2 SNEGSKA (reference sequence). The CDR3 bases are TGCAGTGCTAGAGTCCCTGCGGGCCAAGAGACCCAGTACTTC. This sequence encodes CSARVPAGQETQYF.

The chain carries TRBV6-6 and TRBJ1-1; D remains unclear. CDR1 is MNHNY, CDR2 SVGAGI, per germline (reference sequence). This CDR3 has 15 residues. With 0 bases removed from V and 5 bases from J, the gap between germline ends came to 13 bases. The CDR3 region is CASSYSTAVWTEAFF. For the CDR3, the DNA is TGTGCCAGCAGTTACTCGACCGCGGTGTGGACTGAAGCTTTCTTT.

This clonotype was found many times. The chain combines TRBV12-3 or TRBV12-4 with TRBJ2-1; 8 nucleotides line up with TRBD1. This CDR3 is built from 17 residues. With V trimmed by 1 base and J by 5 bases, 10 bases remained unmatched. CDR3 sequence reads: CASSLGLGQGADNEQFF. CDR3 nucleotide sequence: TGTGCCAGCAGTTTAGGTTTGGGGCAGGGGGCGGACAATGAGCAGTTCTTC.

In its sample, this clonotype was seen many times. The genes are TRBV10-3 and TRBJ2-3; 9 bases map to TRBD1. The CDR3 is 15 amino acids. V trimming: 6 bases; J trimming: 2 bases; junction bases outside the gene matches: 6. CDR1 is ENHRY and CDR2 is SYGVKD in the germline V gene. CDR3 DNA: TGTGCCATCAGCCGGGACAGGGACTCCACAGATACGCAGTATTTT. It codes for CAISRDRDSTDTQYF.

V usage is TRBV28 and J usage is TRBJ2-3, with 11 bases fitting TRBD2. Germline lookup yields CDR1 MDHEN and CDR2 SYDVKM. The V and J ends lost 2 bases and 3 bases, in that order; junction bases with no gene match: 10. The CDR3 covers 18 residues. This chain's CDR3 is CASSLPQRPSGRTDTQYF. The DNA of the CDR3 is TGTGCCAGCAGTTTACCCCAACGCCCTAGCGGGAGGACAGATACGCAGTATTTT.

This clonotype was seen a handful of times. CDR3 nucleotide sequence: TGTGCCAGCAAGGAGGGGCCAAGCACTGAAGCTTTCTTT. This codes for CASKEGPSTEAFF. This chain links TRBV27 with TRBJ1-1; D is possibly TRBD1 (5 bases). The CDR3 is 13 residues long. Germline V gives CDR1 MNHEY, CDR2 SMNVEV (reference sequence). V was shortened by 7 bases and J by 4 bases, with 13 bases between the two germline ends.

About this clonotype itself: One base away lies a much larger clone, so this may be a sequencing read error. The chain links TRBV11-3 to TRBJ2-2; TRBD2 agrees at 12 bases. The CDR3 extends over 15 amino acids. The V gene's germline CDR1 is SGHNT and CDR2 YENEEA. The J segment lost 3 bases and the V segment lost 5 bases, leaving 1 base of the junction unmatched. Here the CDR3 DNA reads TGTGCCAGCAGCCCTAGCGGGAGGGACACCGGGGAGCTGTTTTTT. Translating gives CASSPSGRDTGELFF. Full variable domain (missing parts from reference TRBV11-3 and TRBJ2-2): EAGVVQSPRYKIIEKKQPVAFWCNPISGHNTLYWYLQNLGQGPELLIRYENEEAVDDSQLPKDRFSAERLKGVDSTLKIQPAELGDSAVYLCASSPSGRDTGELFFGEGSRLTVL.

This clonotype was detected many times. The gene calls are TRBV6-5 and TRBJ2-7; 8 nucleotides line up with TRBD2. CDR3 length: 13 amino acids. The trim removed 6 bases at V and 4 bases at J, leaving 5 bases unmatched. From germline, CDR1 is MNHEY and CDR2 SVGAGI. CDR3 nucleotides: TGTGCCAGCAGAAATAGCGGGAAGTACGAGCAGTACTTC. Translated, it gives CASRNSGKYEQYF.

This sequence joins TRBV7-2 and TRBJ2-7; no reliable D call. Trimming removed 5 bases from V and 1 base from J, with 15 bases in between. The CDR3 runs 15 residues. In germline, CDR1 is SGHTA, CDR2 FQGNSA. CDR3 sequence (DNA): TGTGCCAGCAGCCCCGCCCTGGATCCGTCCTACGAGCAGTACGTC. This encodes CASSPALDPSYEQYV.

This chain links TRBV7-4 with TRBJ2-7; 10 positions match TRBD2. Germline loops: CDR1 SGHVT, CDR2 SQSDAQ. The CDR3 contains 15 residues. The trim removed 1 base at V and 3 bases at J, leaving 3 bases unmatched. CDR3 in amino acids: CASSLVAGGYYEQYF. The CDR3 nucleotides are TGTGCCAGCAGCTTAGTAGCGGGAGGATACTACGAGCAGTACTTC.

This clonotype has at least ten counts. This chain links TRBV7-2 with TRBJ2-7; tentative D call: TRBD2 (5 bases). The CDR3 has 14 amino acids. V lost 1 base to trimming and J lost 4 bases, with 11 bases between them. Germline values: CDR1 SGHTA, CDR2 FQGNSA. The DNA for the CDR3 is TGTGCCAGCAGCTTAGAGCTAGCAGCTTACGAGCAGTACGTC. Translation gives CASSLELAAYEQYV.

This clonotype turned up a few times. The DNA for the CDR3 is TGTGCCATCCGGGCACTTGGGGGCACAGATACGCAGTATTTT. It is translated as CAIRALGGTDTQYF. The chain is built from TRBV27 and TRBJ2-3, with D unresolved. V was pared by 10 bases and J by 1 base, with 15 bases between. Germline CDR1 is MNHEY and CDR2 is SMNVEV (reference sequence). CDR3 length: 14 residues.

This clonotype was seen only a few times. This rearrangement joins TRBV19 to TRBJ2-1, with 7 bases fitting TRBD2. V dropped 1 base and J dropped 5; count of bases not matched to a gene: 5. Germline values: CDR1 LNHDA, CDR2 SQIVND (reference sequence). The CDR3 sequence is 15 residues long. The CDR3, as DNA: TGTGCCAGTAGTATAGGCGGGGGACTTCACAATGAGCAGTTCTTC. Its translation: CASSIGGGLHNEQFF.

The chain is built from TRBV20-1 and TRBJ2-3, with TRBD2 as a possible D gene (6 bases). The CDR3 consists of 15 residues. The V gene's germline CDR1 is DFQATT and CDR2 SNEGSKA (reference sequence). Deletions cut 4 bases from V and 0 bases from J, with 14 bases between. The CDR3 sequence: CSAISSAHSTDTQYF. The CDR3 nucleotides read TGCAGTGCTATCTCTAGCGCCCATAGCACAGATACGCAGTATTTT.

The CDR3 here is CASSSRDRLLYGYTF. The CDR3 nucleotides are TGTGCCAGTAGTTCCCGAGACAGGCTGCTCTATGGCTACACCTTC. This rearrangement joins TRBV19 to TRBJ1-2, with D maybe TRBD1 (6 bases). The germline V gene has CDR1 LNHDA and CDR2 SQIVND (reference sequence). V was shortened by 5 bases and J by 4 bases, with 17 bases between the two germline ends. The CDR3 has 15 amino acids. Looking up the rest from reference TRBV19 and TRBJ1-2 gives the full variable domain: DGGITQSPKYLFRKEGQNVTLSCEQNLNHDAMYWYRQDPGQGLRLIYYSQIVNDFQKGDIAEGYSVSREKKESFPLTVTSAQKNPTAFYLCASSSRDRLLYGYTFGSGTRLTVV.

The chain is built from TRBV7-2 and TRBJ2-3, with 9 bases lining up with TRBD2. In germline, CDR1 is SGHTA, CDR2 FQGNSA. Germline trimming cut 5 bases from V and 0 bases from J; bases unmatched to any gene: 9. CDR3 size: 17 residues. CDR3 in amino acids: CASSLGPSGTSTDTQYF. CDR3 DNA: TGTGCCAGCAGCCTGGGCCCTAGCGGGACGAGCACAGATACGCAGTATTTT.

V gene TRBV10-3 combines with J gene TRBJ2-6; D ambiguous. Trimming took 4 bases from V and 0 from J, leaving 10 bases between them. This CDR3 spans 16 amino acids. Germline assignment: CDR1 ENHRY and CDR2 SYGVKD. The CDR3 nucleotides read TGTGCCATCAGTGGGCACAGCTTCTCTGGGGCCAACGTCCTGACTTTC. This sequence encodes CAISGHSFSGANVLTF.